The entry that follows covers one T cell receptor beta chain sequence. Its target is unknown. This entry belongs to a study of cytomegalovirus exposure and HLA in healthy donors. The study, taken as a whole, reports: In an earlier analysis, most TCR beta V segments were productive about 87% or about 30% of the time.

Use of 60 Vbeta and 13 Jbeta primers characterized the PCR. Measured with immunoSEQ multiplex PCR; TCRdb has only the in-frame clones, and not every one. The sample lists more than 95,000 clones; around 82% were seen once. This CDR3 has 14 amino acids. The V gene end was trimmed by 2 bases and the J gene end by 7 bases; junction bases not matched to a gene: 2. The germline V gene encodes CDR1 SNHLY and CDR2 FYNNEI. This clonotype was sampled from a female donor in good health and CMV-seronegative. Material: PBMCs. The gene calls are TRBV2 and TRBJ2-1, with 10 positions matching TRBD2. The CDR3 sequence is CASSEILAGNEQFF. CDR3 bases: TGTGCCAGCAGTGAAATACTAGCGGGGAATGAGCAGTTCTTC.